This T cell receptor beta chain appears in the sequencing data of a study of spatial heterogeneity in lung cancer. This clonotype occurred a few times. Time point defined: sample taken at primary tumor resection. The CDR3 spans 12 residues. Germline values: CDR1 SGHTA, CDR2 FQGNSA. Trimming pared 5 bases from V and 2 bases from J, leaving 5 bases between. One entry per CDR3 protein, called by TCRdb with MiXCR from the 5' RACE reads. Here the sample spans 35,000 to 45,000 distinct CDR3 sequences, roughly 7.2% being singletons. The chain joins TRBV7-2 to TRBJ2-3; D remains unclear. The source was PBMCs, collected at surgery. The sequence came from a female donor with early-stage non-small cell lung cancer. The CDR3 sequence is CASSQNTDTQYF. Written as DNA, the CDR3 is TGTGCCAGCAGCCAGAACACAGATACGCAGTATTTT.